This TCR beta chain was sequenced for a study of blood T cell repertoires in COVID-19. CDR3 length: 16 amino acids. The junction had 7 bases not matched to a gene; V was cut back by 4 bases and J by 2 bases. Germline V CDR1 and CDR2: SGHRS, YFSETQ. As handled by the study authors: The authors estimated nucleated cell counts from reference gene primer amplification. Clones were sequenced by immunoSEQ multiplex PCR, and TCRdb holds only the in-frame ones, with some missing. V, J and clone size were drawn from that table, and D and trimming were deduced from the DNA. Of some 250,000 clones listed, about 83% are singletons.

The receptor comes from an elderly man with acute or convalescent COVID-19. Sequenced material: peripheral blood. The V gene is TRBV5-1, the J gene TRBJ1-4, with 8 bases that match TRBD1. CDR3 amino acids: CASSQNPGGTNEKLFF. For the CDR3, the DNA is TGCGCCAGCAGCCAGAACCCAGGGGGCACTAATGAAAAACTGTTTTTT.